A selection of T cell receptor beta chains follows, all from one sample in a study of blood T cell repertoires in COVID-19. Clones were sequenced by immunoSEQ multiplex PCR, and TCRdb holds only the in-frame ones, with some missing. The sample records about 230,000 clones, approximately 87% being singletons. What was sequenced was peripheral blood. The receptors come from a woman in her 70s with active or convalescent COVID-19. CDR3s include the opening cysteine and the closing phenylalanine or tryptophan.

j_call | cdr3_length | v_call | cdr3_aa
TRBJ2-7 | 15 | TRBV5-1 | CASSPASGQTYEQYF
TRBJ1-1 | 14 | TRBV3-1/TRBV3-2 | CASSQRGSNTEAFF
TRBJ1-4 | 13 | TRBV5-1 | CASSPRVGEKLFF
TRBJ2-5 | 14 | TRBV30 | CAWRRGWAQETQYF
TRBJ2-1 | 14 | TRBV19 | CASSIVAGDNEQFF
TRBJ1-4 | 14 | TRBV3-1/TRBV3-2 | CASSPGTGSEKLFF
TRBJ1-4 | 14 | TRBV7-9 | CASSFGDRGEKLFF
TRBJ1-5 | 13 | TRBV24-1 | CATSDSRTGIQHF
TRBJ2-5 | 14 | TRBV19 | CASSTGGPEKTQYF
TRBJ1-1 | 15 | TRBV27 | CASSASGQGPTEAFF
TRBJ2-5 | 14 | TRBV2 | CASREAPEALTQYF
TRBJ2-7 | 15 | TRBV6-5 | CASSYSSRGIHEQYF
TRBJ1-1 | 15 | TRBV3-1/TRBV3-2 | CASGRTIQGTSEAFF
TRBJ2-1 | 17 | TRBV7-9 | CASSSPTSGRAYNEQFF
TRBJ1-2 | 15 | TRBV4-1 | CASSQPGQGVYGYTF
TRBJ2-2 | 14 | TRBV7-2 | CASSLDTNTGELFF
TRBJ2-7 | 19 | TRBV3-1/TRBV3-2 | CASSHPWGQGMTSPYEQYF
TRBJ1-1 | 13 | TRBV7-9 | CASSLKGSTEAFF
TRBJ2-1 | 15 | TRBV28 | CASTLPGLASNEQFF
TRBJ2-7 | 13 | TRBV27 | CASSPLGLVEQYF
TRBJ1-2 | 17 | TRBV9 | CASSVNPTQAPKDGYTF
TRBJ2-7 | 16 | TRBV7-2 | CASSSGTANDFYEQYF
TRBJ2-1 | 16 | TRBV6-6 | CASSRPAGSSYNEQFF
TRBJ1-1 | 16 | TRBV5-1 | CASSDDRGLLNTEAFF
TRBJ2-5 | 11 | TRBV6-5 | CASAGQETQYF
TRBJ1-2 | 15 | TRBV6-6 | CASSSQGLEGSGYTF
TRBJ2-2 | 15 | TRBV11-3 | CASSFQSGNTGELFF
TRBJ2-3 | 16 | TRBV5-1 | CASSLAGTGGPDTQYF
TRBJ1-1 | 13 | TRBV19 | CASSRDTLTEAFF
TRBJ1-1 | 16 | TRBV18 | CASSPSRGQMNTEAFF
TRBJ2-1 | 14 | TRBV19 | CASSISGPSSEQFF
TRBJ1-1 | 13 | TRBV11-2 | CASSFGERTEAFF
TRBJ2-7 | 13 | TRBV10-3 | CAIRTGAESEQYF
TRBJ1-4 | 14 | TRBV5-1 | CASSPGGSQEKLFF
TRBJ2-2 | 18 | TRBV4-2 | CASSQDNLAGVYGGELFF
TRBJ2-1 | 15 | TRBV6-4 | CASSPGTSGINEQFF
TRBJ2-1 | 14 | TRBV6-6 | CASSYISSYNEQFF
TRBJ2-2 | 15 | TRBV28 | CASSTSGQGTGELFF
TRBJ1-2 | 13 | TRBV5-4 | CASSLDGIGGYTF
TRBJ2-7 | 14 | TRBV19 | CASSLDTNRYEQYF
TRBJ2-2 | 17 | TRBV6-4 | CASSDSSGRANTGELFF
TRBJ2-7 | 18 | TRBV10-3 | CAIRGGAGAKREAYEQYF
TRBJ1-1 | 16 | TRBV4-2 | CASSPSGGTGATEAFF
TRBJ2-4 | 16 | TRBV11-2 | CASSSTSFRAKNIQYF
TRBJ1-2 | 14 | TRBV9 | CASSRDRVEYGYTF
TRBJ1-2 | 11 | TRBV30 | CAWSVLRFYTF
TRBJ1-1 | 15 | TRBV7-3 | CASSLTPHQNTEAFF
TRBJ2-1 | 16 | TRBV19 | CASSIMGASSYNEQFF
TRBJ1-4 | 15 | TRBV4-3 | CASSQDRGQGEKLFF
TRBJ1-5 | 13 | TRBV6-1 | CASSEALPQPQHF